The 30 T cell receptor beta chains below were found in one sample sequenced in a study of T cell responses to AZD1222 COVID-19 vaccine. Data came from immunoSEQ multiplex PCR; TCRdb stores just in-frame clones and leaves some out. Here the sample spans some 130,000 clones, 85% to 95% being singletons. This material consisted of peripheral blood, taken 28 days after the second AZD1222 dose. The source of these receptors is an adult who received the AZD1222 COVID-19 vaccine.

The chain links TRBV7-9 to TRBJ1-3, with 7 bases identical to TRBD1. V dropped 5 bases and J dropped 4; count of bases not matched to a gene: 11. Germline CDR1 is SEHNR and CDR2 is FQNEAQ (reference sequence). This CDR3 has 16 amino acids. The CDR3 is CASSPTRGRGGNTIYF. Here the CDR3 DNA reads TGTGCCAGCAGCCCCACGAGGGGGCGAGGAGGAAACACCATATATTTT. Using reference TRBV7-9 and TRBJ1-3 for the parts outside the CDR3, the full variable domain is DTGVSQNPRHKITKRGQNVTFRCDPISEHNRLYWYRQTLGQGPEFLTYFQNEAQLEKSRLLSDRFSAERPKGSFSTLEIQRTEQGDSAMYLCASSPTRGRGGNTIYFGEGSWLTVV.

The chain is built from TRBV6-5 and TRBJ1-5; no reliable D call. V was clipped by 0 bases and J by 2 bases, with 8 bases between them. The CDR3 totals 15 residues. Germline CDR1 is MNHEY and CDR2 is SVGAGI. The CDR3 DNA is TGTGCCAGCAGTTACTCTGGGGATCGCAATCAGCCCCAGCATTTT. Translated: CASSYSGDRNQPQHF.

This clone was picked up one time. The CDR3 bases are TGTGCCAGCAGTTTTCGGTCCTTTGCTCGGGGCTATGGCTACACCTTC. This sequence encodes CASSFRSFARGYGYTF. This sequence joins TRBV6-5 and TRBJ1-2, with D unresolved. The CDR3 runs to 16 residues. CDR1 is MNHEY, CDR2 SVGAGI, per germline. Trimming took 4 bases from V and 4 from J, leaving 19 bases between them.

The gene calls are TRBV9 and TRBJ1-6; D call uncertain. This CDR3 comprises 15 residues. Per the germline V gene, CDR1 is SGDLS and CDR2 is YYNGEE. V was clipped by 0 bases and J by 8 bases, with 12 bases between them. The CDR3 DNA is TGTGCCAGCAGCGTAGAATGGGGAGGAGATTCACCCCTCCACTTT. It encodes CASSVEWGGDSPLHF.

The V gene is TRBV3-1 (or the pseudogene TRBV3-2), the J gene TRBJ1-2; possibly TRBD1 for D (5 bases). The CDR3 contains 13 residues. CDR1 and CDR2 (germline): LGHDT, YNNKEL (reference sequence). Trimming removed 0 bases from V and 13 bases from J, with 15 bases in between. The CDR3 is CASSQDGGDTRTF. For the CDR3, the DNA is TGTGCCAGCAGCCAAGATGGGGGGGATACACGCACCTTC.

In its sample, this clone was seen a few times. The chain employs TRBV30 and TRBJ1-1, with 8 bases lining up with TRBD1. This CDR3 has 13 amino acids. The V gene end was trimmed by 3 bases and the J gene end by 4 bases; junction bases not matched to a gene: 4. The germline V gene encodes CDR1 GTSNPN and CDR2 SVGIG (reference sequence). CDR3 region: CAWSLGQATEAFF. The CDR3 DNA reads TGTGCCTGGAGCTTGGGACAGGCCACTGAAGCTTTCTTT.

V usage is TRBV10-3 and J usage is TRBJ1-1; 7 nucleotides align to TRBD1. The V and J ends lost 4 bases and 6 bases, in that order; junction bases with no gene match: 8. Germline CDR1 ENHRY, CDR2 SYGVKD. This CDR3 is built from 14 residues. DNA of the CDR3: TGTGCCATCAGTGGGCAAGACAGGGACGCTGAAGCTTTCTTT. The encoded protein is CAISGQDRDAEAFF.

Only a few counts were recorded for this clone. This same CDR3 is encoded by further DNA sequences in the sample. The chain links TRBV11-3 to TRBJ1-6; TRBD1 aligns across 7 bases. Per the germline V gene, CDR1 is SGHNT and CDR2 is YENEEA. The junction had 5 bases not matched to a gene; V was cut back by 0 bases and J by 0 bases. The CDR3 is 18 residues long. CDR3 nucleotide sequence: TGTGCCAGCAGCTTAGATCAGGGGGGGAGCTCCTATAATTCACCCCTCCACTTT. It translates to CASSLDQGGSSYNSPLHF.

The V call is TRBV7-9, the J call TRBJ1-5; D gene uncertain. The CDR3 has 13 residues. CDR1 SEHNR and CDR2 FQNEAQ come from the germline V gene (reference sequence). V dropped 5 bases and J dropped 7 bases, with 12 bases sitting between them. The CDR3 sequence is CASSLGLLQPQHF. DNA of the CDR3: TGTGCCAGCAGCCTCGGTCTGCTACAGCCCCAGCATTTT. Based on the CDR3 plus reference TRBV7-9 and TRBJ1-5, the full variable domain is DTGVSQNPRHKITKRGQNVTFRCDPISEHNRLYWYRQTLGQGPEFLTYFQNEAQLEKSRLLSDRFSAERPKGSFSTLEIQRTEQGDSAMYLCASSLGLLQPQHFGDGTRLSIL.

This clone was seen only a few times. This chain links TRBV29-1 with TRBJ1-1, with a possible D match to TRBD1 (6 bases). This CDR3 spans 13 amino acids. Germline-derived CDR1 and CDR2 are SQVTM and ANQGSEA. V lost 4 bases, J lost 4 bases, and 13 bases lay in between. The CDR3 is CSVVRGFGTEAFF. The CDR3 DNA is TGCAGCGTTGTCAGGGGTTTTGGCACTGAAGCTTTCTTT.

This chain joins TRBV19 and TRBJ1-5; D is unclear. Germline CDR1 LNHDA, CDR2 SQIVND (reference sequence). The CDR3 extends over 15 amino acids. The V end was cut by 3 bases, the J end by 0 bases, with 9 bases between. CDR3 nucleotide sequence: TGTGCCAGTAGTATGACGGCGTATAGCAATCAGCCCCAGCATTTT. It codes for CASSMTAYSNQPQHF.

This sequence joins TRBV7-9 and TRBJ2-7; a possible D gene is TRBD1 (5 bases). CDR1 is SEHNR and CDR2 is FQNEAQ in the germline V gene (reference sequence). Trimming removed 4 bases from V and 3 bases from J, with 10 bases in between. This CDR3 has 13 amino acids. The CDR3 sequence is CASSYHQGYEQYF. Here the CDR3 DNA reads TGTGCCAGCAGCTACCACCAGGGCTACGAGCAGTACTTC.

The V call is TRBV4-1, the J call TRBJ2-1; 7 bases match TRBD1. Trimming at V came to 1 base and at J to 6 bases, leaving 9 bases not matched to a gene. The CDR3 sequence is 16 residues long. The V gene's germline CDR1 is MGHRA and CDR2 YSYEKL. The CDR3 region is CASSQVPDRVSNEQFF. CDR3 DNA: TGCGCCAGCAGCCAAGTTCCAGACAGGGTCAGCAATGAGCAGTTCTTC.

The chain employs TRBV11-2 and TRBJ1-6; 7 bases agree with TRBD1. Germline CDR1 is SGHAT and CDR2 is FQNNGV. The length of the CDR3 is 15 residues. The V and J ends lost 1 base and 9 bases, in that order; junction bases with no gene match: 6. The CDR3 region has the DNA TGTGCCAGCAGCTTAGCCGGACAGGCTGGTTCACCCCTCCACTTT. Amino acid sequence: CASSLAGQAGSPLHF.

The rearrangement uses TRBV27 and TRBJ2-5, with 13 bases identical to TRBD2. The germline V gene has CDR1 MNHEY and CDR2 SMNVEV (reference sequence). The CDR3 sequence is 15 residues long. The J segment lost 4 bases and the V segment lost 5 bases, leaving 4 bases of the junction unmatched. The CDR3 region is CASSPGTSGAETQYF. The CDR3 DNA reads TGTGCCAGCAGTCCCGGGACTAGCGGGGCAGAGACCCAGTACTTC.

This clone was seen just once. V is TRBV28 and J is TRBJ1-2, with 7 nucleotides matching TRBD1. The junction had 7 bases not matched to a gene; V was cut back by 6 bases and J by 6 bases. Looked up from germline, CDR1 is MDHEN and CDR2 is SYDVKM. CDR3 size: 13 residues. CDR3 in amino acids: CASSLTGLDGYTF. CDR3 sequence (DNA): TGTGCCAGCAGCCTGACAGGGCTGGATGGCTACACCTTC.

This chain uses TRBV28 with TRBJ1-1; D call uncertain. The CDR3 is 11 residues long. The germline gives CDR1 MDHEN, CDR2 SYDVKM. Trimming stripped 7 bases from V and 5 bases from J, with 8 bases between. The CDR3 spells CASTQTTEAFF. The CDR3 DNA sequence: TGTGCCAGCACTCAGACTACTGAAGCTTTCTTT.

The chain recombines TRBV5-1 with TRBJ1-4; D call uncertain. This CDR3 contains 14 residues. The V gene lost 6 bases and the J gene lost 2 bases, with 11 bases spanning the gap. The germline V gene encodes CDR1 SGHRS and CDR2 YFSETQ. The CDR3, as DNA: TGCGCCAGCACCTCGGGGTCCACTAATGAAAAACTGTTTTTT. This translates into CASTSGSTNEKLFF. The full variable domain, with the rest looked up from reference TRBV5-1 and TRBJ1-4, is KAGVTQTPRYLIKTRGQQVTLSCSPISGHRSVSWYQQTPGQGLQFLFEYFSETQRNKGNFPGRFSGRQFSNSRSEMNVSTLELGDSALYLCASTSGSTNEKLFFGSGTQLSVL.

CDR3 sequence (DNA): TGTGCCAGCAGGAACGGACAGGGGAGACTCTATGGCTACACCTTC. It translates to CASRNGQGRLYGYTF. V is TRBV28 and J is TRBJ1-2; 9 nucleotides match TRBD1. Losses at the gene ends were 6 bases for V and 4 bases for J; bases not matched to a gene: 9. Germline assignment: CDR1 MDHEN and CDR2 SYDVKM. This CDR3 spans 15 amino acids.

The V call is TRBV28, the J call TRBJ1-6; perhaps TRBD1 as D (6 bases). The CDR3 runs to 15 residues. V was shortened by 7 bases and J by 9 bases, with 19 bases between the two germline ends. Germline lookup yields CDR1 MDHEN and CDR2 SYDVKM. CDR3 DNA sequence: TGTGCCAGCACCCCAGGGGCGACCGTTGGTTCACCCCTCCACTTT. Translated: CASTPGATVGSPLHF. The whole variable domain, filled in from reference TRBV28 and TRBJ1-6, reads DVKVTQSSRYLVKRTGEKVFLECVQDMDHENMFWYRQDPGLGLRLIYFSYDVKMKEKGDIPEGYSVSREKKERFSLILESASTNQTSMYLCASTPGATVGSPLHFGNGTRLTVT.

The chain links TRBV29-1 to TRBJ2-7; D remains ambiguous. This CDR3 is built from 13 residues. V gave up 7 bases and J gave up 2 bases, with 15 bases separating them. CDR1 is SQVTM, CDR2 ANQGSEA, per germline. CDR3 nucleotides: TGCAGCGCATCAGACACTTCACCCTACGAGCAGTACTTC. Residues: CSASDTSPYEQYF.

The J gene is TRBJ2-1, the V gene TRBV11-1; 10 bases fit TRBD2. The CDR3 contains 15 residues. Germline trimming cut 4 bases from V and 5 bases from J; bases unmatched to any gene: 5. CDR1 and CDR2 from the germline V gene are SGHAT and FQDESV (reference sequence). In nucleotides, the CDR3 is TGTGCCAGCAGCTCCCGACTAGCGGGTAACAATGAGCAGTTCTTC. Protein product: CASSSRLAGNNEQFF. Variable domain in full (rest from reference TRBV11-1 and TRBJ2-1): EAEVAQSPRYKITEKSQAVAFWCDPISGHATLYWYRQILGQGPELLVQFQDESVVDDSQLPKDRFSAERLKGVDSTLKIQPAELGDSAMYLCASSSRLAGNNEQFFGPGTRLTVL.

This clone occurred a few times. The chain uses TRBV5-1 and TRBJ2-3, with TRBD1 matching 9 bases. From germline, CDR1 is SGHRS and CDR2 YFSETQ. J lost 4 bases, V lost 3 bases, and 6 bases had no gene match. The CDR3 has 15 amino acids. The CDR3 DNA follows: TGCGCCAGCAGCTCGGAGGGACAGGGATCAGATACGCAGTATTTT. Its translation: CASSSEGQGSDTQYF.

The chain joins TRBV7-9 to TRBJ2-1, with D perhaps matching TRBD1 or TRBD2 (5 bases each). Trimming pared 5 bases from V and 7 bases from J, leaving 6 bases between. CDR3 length: 11 residues. CDR1 is SEHNR and CDR2 is FQNEAQ in the germline V gene (reference sequence). CDR3 protein: CASSGGNEQFF. DNA of the CDR3: TGTGCCAGCAGCGGGGGAAATGAGCAGTTCTTC. Filled out from reference TRBV7-9 and TRBJ2-1, the complete variable domain reads DTGVSQNPRHKITKRGQNVTFRCDPISEHNRLYWYRQTLGQGPEFLTYFQNEAQLEKSRLLSDRFSAERPKGSFSTLEIQRTEQGDSAMYLCASSGGNEQFFGPGTRLTVL.

This clone has a handful of counts. This CDR3 reads CASSTDALGYEQYF. CDR3 DNA: TGTGCCAGCAGCACAGACGCCCTTGGCTACGAGCAGTACTTC. The V and J genes are TRBV7-2 and TRBJ2-7; D ambiguous. Trimming removed 5 bases from V and 3 bases from J, with 14 bases in between. Germline CDR1 and CDR2: SGHTA and FQGNSA. The CDR3 is 14 residues long.

This clone was counted only a few times. The chain links TRBV5-1 to TRBJ2-2; a possible D gene is TRBD1 (5 bases). Trimming took off 1 base at V and 6 bases at J, with 10 bases between the two ends. CDR1 and CDR2 from the germline V gene are SGHRS and YFSETQ. This CDR3 contains 14 residues. CDR3 nucleotides: TGCGCCAGCAGCTTGTTCAGGGCAGCCGGGGAGCTGTTTTTT. Protein sequence: CASSLFRAAGELFF.

There are a few counts of this clone. V gene TRBV24-1 combines with J gene TRBJ2-5; D tentatively reads TRBD1 or TRBD2 (5 bases each). The CDR3 is made up of 15 amino acids. Per germline, CDR1 KGHDR and CDR2 SFDVKD. The V end was cut by 9 bases, the J end by 5 bases, with 21 bases between. CDR3 in amino acids: CATGGYLGDSETQYF. The CDR3 nucleotides are TGTGCCACCGGGGGTTATTTGGGGGATTCGGAGACCCAGTACTTC.

The chain recombines TRBV27 with TRBJ1-6; 7 nucleotides match TRBD1. Germline CDR1 is MNHEY and CDR2 is SMNVEV (reference sequence). The V and J ends lost 5 bases and 5 bases, in that order; junction bases with no gene match: 3. The CDR3 spans 14 residues. The CDR3 nucleotides are TGTGCCAGCAGTCGGGACAGTGATAATTCACCCCTCCACTTT. Residues: CASSRDSDNSPLHF.

The chain is built from TRBV4-2 and TRBJ1-1; D unresolved. The CDR3 runs 14 residues. Germline V CDR1 and CDR2: LGHNA, YNFKEQ. Between the trimmed V and J ends, which lost 0 bases and 0 bases, there was a span of 5 bases. The CDR3 spells CASSQDGLNTEAFF. The CDR3 region has the DNA TGTGCCAGCAGCCAAGATGGATTGAACACTGAAGCTTTCTTT.

With respect to this clone: An end of the junction does not agree with germline; a read error may underlie this. This chain connects TRBV19 to TRBJ1-2, with D hard to call. Looked up from germline, CDR1 is LNHDA and CDR2 is SQIVND (reference sequence). The CDR3 totals 13 residues. The CDR3 loop is CASSISFPGPKEF. The DNA of the CDR3 is TGTGCCAGTAGTATCTCCTTCCCCGGGCCCAAGGAGTTC.